This T cell receptor beta chain was recorded in a study of tumour-infiltrating T cells in Burkitt lymphoma. Background on the study: Overall and progression-free survival were predicted by productive clonality.

The CDR3 totals 8 residues. Germline CDR1 is MNHEY and CDR2 is SMNVEV (reference sequence). Trimming took 11 bases from V and 13 from J, leaving 11 bases between them. Produced via immunoSEQ multiplex PCR; TCRdb's table is partial and in-frame only. This table holds approximately 4,000 clones, roughly 16% found once. The gene calls are TRBV27 and TRBJ1-2; D ambiguous. The receptor's source is a human donor with diffuse large B-cell lymphoma. Some clones in this sample may be carry-over from other donors' samples. Sequenced material: tumor tissue. CDR3: CASYTGTF. In DNA, the CDR3 is TGTGCCTCGTACACGGGCACCTTC.